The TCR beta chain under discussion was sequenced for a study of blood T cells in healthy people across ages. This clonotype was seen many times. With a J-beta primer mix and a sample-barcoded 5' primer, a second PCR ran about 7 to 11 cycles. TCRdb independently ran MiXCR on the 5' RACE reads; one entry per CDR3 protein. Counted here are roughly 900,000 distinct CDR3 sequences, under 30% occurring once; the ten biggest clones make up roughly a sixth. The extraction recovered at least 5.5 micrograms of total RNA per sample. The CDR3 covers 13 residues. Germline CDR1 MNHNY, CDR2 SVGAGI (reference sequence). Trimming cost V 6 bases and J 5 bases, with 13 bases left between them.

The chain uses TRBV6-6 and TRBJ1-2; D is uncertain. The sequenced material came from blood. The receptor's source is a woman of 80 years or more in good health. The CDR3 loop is CASSSGSSYGYTF. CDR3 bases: TGTGCCAGCAGCTCCGGGAGCTCGTATGGCTACACCTTC.